This T cell receptor beta chain was sequenced in a study of radiotherapy plus CTLA-4 blockade in lung cancer. Study information: Objective response rate was around 20%; disease control rate, 25% to 35%. Study-wide results and limits: Radiotherapy was combined with ipilimumab, and tumor-derived TCR clones then expanded in blood.

This clone was counted once. The antigen remains unidentified. Other nucleotide sequences from this sample produce the same CDR3. Treatment of patients with chemo-refractory metastatic non-small-cell lung cancer consisted of focal radiation plus CTLA-4 blockade with ipilimumab. Using immunoSEQ multiplex PCR, the repertoire was profiled, and TCRdb retains in-frame clones only, with some absent. The table lists about 59,000 clones, around 68% of them singletons, with about 8% in the top ten. This clonotype was obtained from a human donor with non-small cell lung cancer whose response to radiotherapy plus ipilimumab could not be evaluated. The sequenced sample was peripheral blood, obtained from a patient treated with radiotherapy plus ipilimumab.

The CDR3 nucleotides read TGTGCCAGCAGCGCCTCCGGGACTAGCGGGTACAATGAGCAGTTCTTC. It specifies CASSASGTSGYNEQFF. The chain has TRBV9 and TRBJ2-1; 12 nucleotides match TRBD2. This CDR3 has 16 amino acids. Germline values: CDR1 SGDLS, CDR2 YYNGEE. J was trimmed by 4 bases and V by 3 bases; bases with no gene match: 5. The full variable domain, in which reference TRBV9 and TRBJ2-1 provide the parts outside the CDR3, is DSGVTQTPKHLITATGQRVTLRCSPRSGDLSVYWYQQSLDQGLQFLIQYYNGEERAKGNILERFSAQQFPDLHSELNLSSLELGDSALYFCASSASGTSGYNEQFFGPGTRLTVL.